Included here is one T cell receptor beta chain sequence, with context. This sample stems from a study of blood T cell repertoires in COVID-19. In the study overall: Both acute and convalescent COVID-19 samples were obtained from the United States, Italy and Spain. Sample material is recorded as cDNA or gDNA derived from T cells, B-cell-depleted T cells, or PBMCs.

Original processing notes: The assay estimated nucleated cells by amplifying reference gene primers. Libraries were prepared by immunoSEQ multiplex PCR; TCRdb keeps only in-frame clonotypes and omits some of them. The V and J calls and clone size are taken from that table; D and trimming were inferred from the DNA. The sample carries 27,000 or so clones, around 83% recorded once. Germline CDR1 reads WSHSY; CDR2 reads SAAADI. After removal of 7 bases from V and 1 base from J, the junction contained 8 bases not matched to a gene. The CDR3 runs to 15 residues. The clonotype originates from a man in his 70s with active COVID-19. The sequencing sample was made of peripheral blood. This rearrangement joins TRBV10-2 to TRBJ2-3, with 7 bases aligning to TRBD2. The CDR3 region has the DNA TGCGCCAGCATTCTGGCGGGAGCGGGCACAGATACGCAGTATTTT. It translates to CASILAGAGTDTQYF.